The clone carrying this T cell receptor beta chain appeared a single time. The target antigen is unknown. The data are from a study of OX40 agonist ivuxolimab in advanced cancers. Study findings and constraints: Fewer expanded clones were found on average in CD4+ than in CD8+ T cells. Clonal expansion among partial responders at 0.1-3.0 mg/kg ranked near the lowest.

The CDR3 has 15 amino acids. CDR1 is SGHKS, CDR2 YYEKEE, per germline (reference sequence). V was cut by 4 bases and J by 0 bases, with 10 bases left in between. Sequencing was performed with immunoSEQ multiplex PCR; in TCRdb, only in-frame clones are kept and a portion is missing. In the table there are about 94,000 clones, around 86% of which are singletons. J is TRBJ1-4 and V is TRBV5-5; possibly TRBD1 for D (5 bases). The clonotype originates from an adult with an advanced solid tumor such as melanoma, head and neck, liver or kidney cancer. The material was CD4+ or CD8+ T cells sorted from blood, obtained in a trial of the OX40 agonist ivuxolimab. CDR3 nucleotide sequence: TGTGCCAGCAGCGGGGGGGTAACAACTAATGAAAAACTGTTTTTT. Translated: CASSGGVTTNEKLFF.